The T cell receptor beta chain under discussion was sequenced for a study of human T cells and chemical hapten exposure. This clonotype was observed a few times. Extraction yielded total RNA from whole blood (unfractionated). CDR3 size: 17 residues. With V trimmed by 3 bases and J by 4 bases, 6 bases remained unmatched. TCRdb called the 5' RACE reads again in MiXCR, with one record for every CDR3 protein. The sample carries tens of thousands of distinct CDR3 sequences, about 7.7% recorded once. The chain uses TRBV12-3 or TRBV12-4 and TRBJ2-4, with 13 bases matching TRBD2. This receptor was taken from a male donor in good health. DNA of the CDR3: TGTGCCAGCAGTTTTTCAGGGGGACTAGCGGGGAAAAACATTCAGTACTTC. Its translation is CASSFSGGLAGKNIQYF.